This T cell receptor beta chain is from a study of radiation and T cells in renal cell carcinoma. The data were produced by immunoSEQ multiplex PCR, yet TCRdb's version contains in-frame clones alone and is incomplete. The table lists about 24,000 clones, 58% of them singletons. This clone has more than one count but fewer than ten. Antigen unknown. With 1 base removed from V and 5 bases from J, the gap between germline ends came to 9 bases. The length of the CDR3 is 15 residues. CDR1 MGHRA and CDR2 YSYEKL come from the germline V gene. Study-wide findings and caveats: Only small tumor regions of 0.8 to 1 g were sampled. Compared with controls, irradiated tumors showed greater TCR clonality. Dominant CDR3 motifs occupied more repertoire in irradiated than control tumors.

Treatment of the sample: treatment-naive control, cytoreductive nephrectomy. Control tumors came from a handful of females and about a dozen males, aged roughly 40 to 82. The source is a middle-aged man with renal cell carcinoma. This chain links TRBV4-1 with TRBJ1-6; D is unresolved. The sequencing here drew on tumor tissue, taken from a patient whose treatment was nephrectomy without radiotherapy. CDR3 DNA: TGCGCCAGCAGCCAAGCAAACAGAGATAATTCACCCCTCCACTTT. It codes for CASSQANRDNSPLHF.